This T cell receptor (beta chain) was identified in a study of control samples from healthy donors and cancer patients. Clones were sequenced by immunoSEQ multiplex PCR, and TCRdb holds only the in-frame ones, with some missing. Of around 70,000 clones in the sample, about 95% are singletons; the top ten hold approximately 3%. In germline, CDR1 is ENHRY, CDR2 SYGVKD. The CDR3 is made up of 13 amino acids. The germline V and J ends were trimmed by 0 bases and 4 bases, with 3 bases remaining between them. The chain has TRBV10-3 and TRBJ2-2; D remains unclear. Sequencing was carried out using blood. The origin of this receptor is a woman in her 30s in good health. The CDR3 DNA is TGTGCCATCAGTGAGTCGGCCACCGGGGAGCTGTTTTTT. It is translated as CAISESATGELFF.